The sequence of this TCR beta chain was determined in a study of OX40 agonist ivuxolimab in advanced cancers. The V end was cut by 4 bases, the J end by 5 bases, with 12 bases between. This CDR3 comprises 14 residues. CDR1 MDHEN and CDR2 SYDVKM come from the germline V gene. Method: immunoSEQ multiplex PCR; TCRdb's copy keeps in-frame clones and lacks some. The sample includes fewer than 85,000 clones, 80% to 90% seen only once; the top ten take more than 0.65%. The receptor's source is an adult with an advanced solid tumor such as melanoma, head and neck, liver or kidney cancer. Sample: CD4+ or CD8+ T cells sorted from blood, taken in a trial of the OX40 agonist ivuxolimab. This chain uses TRBV28 with TRBJ2-1; D gene uncertain. CDR3 in DNA: TGTGCCAGCAGTTATTGGCGTTATGACAATGAGCAGTTCTTC. Amino acid sequence: CASSYWRYDNEQFF.